This is a list of T cell receptor beta chains from one sample in a study of T cell repertoires in cytomegalovirus infection. The antigens for these receptors are not known. TCRdb reanalysed the reads using MiXCR and keeps one entry per CDR3 protein. The sample has some 500,000 distinct CDR3 sequences, approximately 40% seen once. The sequencing here drew on cultured PBMCs, taken from culture after CMV antigen stimulation. All receptors derive from a human donor in good health (CMV status not recorded). Some clones in this sample may be carry-over from other donors' samples. Both conserved end residues are part of each CDR3. The order of the fields is J gene, V gene, D gene, clone size, CDR3 protein, CDR3 DNA. D genes are given only for firm matches. Size tells how often a clone was seen (once, few, many) or the class of an expanded clone, and some rows leave it out.

>TRBJ1-5|TRBV19|.|.
CASSMVEVQEPQHF
TGTGCCAGTAGTATGGTAGAGGTCCAGGAACCCCAGCATTTT
>TRBJ1-1|TRBV19|.|.
CASSIREATEAFF
TGTGCCAGTAGTATACGGGAAGCCACTGAAGCTTTCTTT
>TRBJ1-1|TRBV29-1|.|.
CSVEKPSEAFF
TGCAGCGTTGAGAAACCCTCTGAAGCTTTCTTT
>TRBJ1-2|TRBV7-2|.|many
CASSPRRDGVVYTF
TGTGCCAGCAGCCCTAGACGAGATGGGGTGGTCTACACCTTC
>TRBJ2-1|TRBV11-2|TRBD2|few
CASSRLAPDSYNEQFF
TGTGCCAGCAGTAGACTAGCGCCCGACTCCTACAATGAGCAGTTCTTC
>TRBJ2-5|TRBV11-2|.|.
CASSLGQEETQYF
TGTGCCAGCAGCTTAGGACAGGAGGAGACCCAGTACTTC
>TRBJ2-3|TRBV7-2|TRBD1|few
CASSLEGQGAYTDTQYF
TGTGCCAGCAGCTTAGAAGGACAGGGGGCATATACAGATACGCAGTATTTT
>TRBJ1-4|TRBV5-4|.|.
CASSLSNLNEKLFF
TGTGCCAGCAGCTTGAGTAACCTTAATGAAAAACTGTTTTTT
>TRBJ1-1|TRBV7-2|.|.
CASSPTLRLAGRVKDTEAFF
TGTGCCAGCAGCCCTACTTTGCGCTTGGCAGGGAGGGTTAAGGACACTGAAGCTTTCTTT
>TRBJ2-1|TRBV5-4|.|few
CASSLGLRGTYNEQFF
TGTGCCAGCAGCTTGGGGCTACGCGGGACCTACAATGAGCAGTTCTTC
>TRBJ1-5|TRBV19|TRBD1|.
CASRTTGVPNQPQHF
TGTGCCAGTAGGACCACAGGGGTGCCCAATCAGCCCCAGCATTTT
>TRBJ2-1|TRBV28|.|.
CASSQGGTYNEQFF
TGTGCCAGCAGTCAAGGGGGTACCTACAATGAGCAGTTCTTC
>TRBJ1-2|TRBV7-9|.|few
CASSLVRGGYTF
TGTGCCAGCAGCTTAGTTCGGGGGGGCTACACCTTC
>TRBJ1-6|TRBV7-8|.|.
CASSLTFSYNSPLHF
TGTGCCAGCAGCTTAACGTTCTCCTATAATTCACCCCTCCACTTT
>TRBJ1-1|TRBV7-2|TRBD1|many
CASSAFTGGYTEAFF
TGTGCCAGCAGCGCCTTTACAGGGGGCTACACTGAAGCTTTCTTT
>TRBJ2-5|TRBV20-1|.|.
CSASEAFGNQETQYF
TGCAGTGCTAGTGAGGCGTTTGGGAATCAAGAGACCCAGTACTTC
>TRBJ2-1|TRBV4-1|.|.
CASSQDRNGGYEQFF
TGTGCCAGCAGCCAAGATCGCAACGGGGGCTATGAGCAGTTCTTC
>TRBJ1-2|TRBV12-3/TRBV12-4|.|.
CASSSTGSREGYTF
TGTGCCAGCTCTTCAACAGGGAGTCGAGAGGGCTACACCTTC
>TRBJ1-3|TRBV5-1|.|few
CASSSGTSGNTIYF
TGCGCCAGCAGCTCCGGGACTTCTGGAAACACCATATATTTT
>TRBJ2-1|TRBV7-2|.|few
CASSLWGYNEQFF
TGTGCCAGCAGCTTATGGGGGTACAATGAGCAGTTCTTC
>TRBJ2-3|TRBV7-6|TRBD1|.
CASSYRGWGDTQYF
TGTGCCAGCAGCTACAGGGGTTGGGGGGATACGCAGTATTTT
>TRBJ2-2|TRBV7-8|.|.
CASSSLFAGHTGELFF
TGTGCCAGCAGCTCCCTTTTTGCGGGGCACACCGGGGAGCTGTTTTTT
>TRBJ2-1|TRBV10-3|TRBD2|.
CAIKAGGPRGEQFF
TGTGCCATCAAGGCGGGAGGACCACGCGGTGAGCAGTTCTTC
>TRBJ1-2|TRBV2|TRBD1|.
CASEQDRGNYGYTF
TGTGCCAGCGAGCAGGACAGGGGCAACTATGGCTACACCTTC
>TRBJ1-2|TRBV2|TRBD1|.
CASRSRDRAPTNYGYTF
TGTGCCAGCAGGAGCCGGGACAGGGCACCCACTAACTATGGCTACACCTTC
>TRBJ2-5|TRBV28|TRBD1|.
CASSPDIPGTGGDGVTQYF
TGTGCCAGCAGTCCAGACATTCCCGGGACAGGGGGCGACGGGGTGACCCAGTACTTC
>TRBJ2-2|TRBV2|TRBD2|.
CASSESVAGTGELFF
TGTGCCAGCAGTGAATCGGTAGCGGGTACCGGGGAGCTGTTTTTT
>TRBJ2-3|TRBV18|.|.
CASSPRLGTPLTDTQYF
TGTGCCAGCTCACCAAGGCTGGGGACTCCTCTCACAGATACGCAGTATTTT
>TRBJ2-5|TRBV7-2|.|few
CASSLFAKETQYF
TGTGCCAGCAGCTTATTTGCCAAAGAGACCCAGTACTTC
>TRBJ1-5|TRBV7-2|TRBD1|.
CASSFGTGEQPQHF
TGTGCCAGCAGTTTTGGGACAGGGGAACAGCCCCAGCATTTT
>TRBJ1-6|TRBV2|.|.
CATRGRRNSPLHF
TGTGCCACCCGGGGCAGGCGAAATTCACCCCTCCACTTT
>TRBJ1-5|TRBV7-4|TRBD1|.
CASSLTTGQGKSNQPQHF
TGTGCCAGCAGCCTAACCACTGGACAGGGCAAAAGCAATCAGCCCCAGCATTTT
>TRBJ2-6|TRBV12-3/TRBV12-4|.|.
CSTGSGANVLTF
TGTAGCACAGGGTCTGGGGCCAACGTCCTGACTTTC
>TRBJ2-7|TRBV6-5|.|few
CASSRNRGMREQYF
TGTGCCAGCAGCCGGAACCGGGGAATGAGGGAGCAGTACTTC
>TRBJ2-3|TRBV7-2|TRBD2|.
CASSEGASGRTDTQYF
TGTGCCAGCAGCGAGGGGGCTAGCGGGAGAACAGATACGCAGTATTTT
>TRBJ2-2|TRBV7-8|.|few
CASTERTRAGELFF
TGTGCCAGCACCGAGAGGACCCGGGCCGGGGAGCTGTTTTTT
>TRBJ2-1|TRBV3-1|TRBD1|.
CASSLDVDGRGFGEQFF
TGTGCCAGCAGCCTAGACGTCGACGGCAGGGGGTTTGGTGAGCAGTTCTTC
>TRBJ1-1|TRBV12-3/TRBV12-4|.|.
CASTPNGRAEAFF
TGTGCCAGCACCCCCAACGGGAGGGCTGAAGCTTTCTTT
>TRBJ1-2|TRBV7-2|.|.
CASSFWGDYGYTF
TGTGCCAGCAGCTTCTGGGGGGACTATGGCTACACCTTC
>TRBJ1-4|TRBV4-1|TRBD1|.
CASSPGTVFRELFF
TGCGCCAGCAGCCCAGGGACAGTTTTTCGAGAACTGTTTTTT
>TRBJ1-2|TRBV7-9|.|.
CASSKSGFGYTF
TGTGCCAGCAGCAAGTCGGGTTTTGGCTACACCTTC
>TRBJ1-1|TRBV5-4|TRBD1|.
CASSSPRDRVNTEAFF
TGTGCCAGCAGCTCGCCGAGGGACAGGGTTAACACTGAAGCTTTCTTT
>TRBJ2-3|TRBV7-2|.|many
CASSPAGGTDTQYF
TGTGCCAGCAGCCCGGCCGGGGGAACAGATACGCAGTATTTT
>TRBJ2-3|TRBV7-2|TRBD2|.
CASSLGPGLADTQYF
TGTGCCAGCAGCTTAGGCCCGGGACTAGCGGATACGCAGTATTTT
>TRBJ2-3|TRBV6-5|.|.
CASTPLGGARTDTQYF
TGTGCCAGCACTCCACTCGGCGGGGCGCGCACAGATACGCAGTATTTT